Shown below are 22 T cell receptor beta chains from a single sample sequenced in a study of vaccination effects on CD4 cells after COVID-19. These receptors are not linked to any known antigen. Antigen-specific CD4+ T cells were expanded with viral peptide pools in the ViraFEST assay before sequencing. CD4+ T cell isolation took place after 10 days of culture. The repertoire was sequenced with immunoSEQ multiplex PCR; TCRdb's copy has only in-frame clones and lacks some. The sample yields about 11,000 clones, around 74% seen once. Material: CD4+ T cells from PBMCs cultured with HCoV-229E spike peptides, obtained before COVID-19 vaccination. The receptor set was obtained from a human donor who received a COVID-19 vaccine.

The CDR3 DNA sequence: TGTGCCAGCAGCTCGAACAGGGGAGGTGGCTACACCTTC. Amino acid sequence: CASSSNRGGGYTF. J is TRBJ1-2 and V is TRBV5-5, with TRBD1 matching over 7 bases. After removal of 3 bases from V and 7 bases from J, the junction contained 6 bases not matched to a gene. CDR3 length equals 13 residues. From germline, CDR1 is SGHKS and CDR2 YYEKEE (reference sequence).

The CDR3 DNA is TGTGCCAGCAGCACACTAGTAAACGAGCAGTACTTC. Protein product: CASSTLVNEQYF. The V and J genes are TRBV12-3 or TRBV12-4 and TRBJ2-7, with D possibly matching TRBD2 (5 bases). The length of the CDR3 is 12 residues. Trimming shortened V by 6 bases and J by 5 bases, and 11 bases separated the two germline ends.

The rearrangement uses TRBV12-5 and TRBJ2-2; TRBD1 matches 7 bases. Germline V lookup: CDR1 LGHNT, CDR2 FRNRAP. V lost 2 bases to trimming and J lost 7 bases; unmatched junction nucleotides: 4. The CDR3 totals 14 residues. Here the CDR3 DNA reads TGTGCTAGTGGTTTGTCGACAGGGATCGGGGAGCTGTTTTTT. Translation gives CASGLSTGIGELFF.

The V call is TRBV7-9, the J call TRBJ1-1; D is unresolved. From germline, CDR1 is SEHNR and CDR2 FQNEAQ (reference sequence). This CDR3 spans 14 amino acids. V lost 0 bases, J lost 10 bases, and 15 bases lay in between. This CDR3 is CASSLAIGGYGAFF. DNA for the CDR3: TGTGCCAGCAGCTTAGCCATAGGAGGGTATGGAGCTTTCTTT.

Here the CDR3 reads CASTPSGTSGPRETQYF. In DNA, the CDR3 is TGTGCCAGCACCCCCTCCGGGACTAGCGGGCCGAGGGAGACCCAGTACTTC. The chain is built from TRBV27 and TRBJ2-5, with TRBD2 matching over 12 bases. Losses at the gene ends were 7 bases for V and 5 bases for J; bases not matched to a gene: 14. This CDR3 has 17 amino acids. Germline CDR1 MNHEY, CDR2 SMNVEV (reference sequence).

This clone turned up a few times. The chain links TRBV5-1 to TRBJ1-1; TRBD1 is a possible D gene (6 bases). Germline CDR1 and CDR2: SGHRS and YFSETQ. The CDR3 contains 14 residues. Trimming took 3 bases from V and 1 from J, leaving 10 bases between them. The CDR3 DNA reads as TGCGCCAGCAGCTCTGGACAGCCGAACACTGAAGCTTTCTTT. Protein product: CASSSGQPNTEAFF.

This chain connects TRBV6-5 to TRBJ1-1; the match to TRBD1 covers 8 bases. Germline CDR1 reads MNHEY; CDR2 reads SVGAGI. This CDR3 has 13 residues. The V and J ends lost 5 bases and 4 bases, in that order; junction bases with no gene match: 3. The CDR3 loop is CASSRTGPTEAFF. As DNA, the CDR3 is TGTGCCAGCAGTCGGACAGGGCCCACTGAAGCTTTCTTT.

This sequence joins TRBV11-2 and TRBJ2-7; 10 nucleotides align to TRBD2. Per the germline V gene, CDR1 is SGHAT and CDR2 is FQNNGV. The CDR3 covers 15 residues. The ends lost 5 bases at V and 6 bases at J; junction bases unmatched: 10. The CDR3 DNA sequence: TGTGCCAGCAGCCCTCAGCGGGAGGGCCTTGGCGAGCAGTACTTC. This encodes CASSPQREGLGEQYF.

The genes are TRBV4-2 and TRBJ2-5, with TRBD2 identical over 10 bases. Germline V lookup: CDR1 LGHNA, CDR2 YNFKEQ. After removal of 3 bases from V and 2 bases from J, the junction contained 3 bases not matched to a gene. This CDR3 region has 15 residues. The CDR3 here is CASSQLAGVQETQYF. The CDR3 DNA is TGTGCCAGCAGCCAGCTAGCGGGAGTGCAAGAGACCCAGTACTTC.

This clone has more than one count but fewer than ten. V is TRBV29-1 and J is TRBJ1-1; TRBD1 might be the D (6 bases). V lost 4 bases and J lost 3, with 12 bases in between. Germline-derived CDR1 and CDR2 are SQVTM and ANQGSEA. The CDR3 has 13 residues. CDR3 region: CSVAQGWDTEAFF. The CDR3, as DNA: TGCAGCGTTGCACAGGGATGGGACACTGAAGCTTTCTTT.

The V and J genes are TRBV15 and TRBJ2-5, with no clear D. The germline V gene encodes CDR1 LNHNV and CDR2 YYDKDF (reference sequence). This CDR3 comprises 15 residues. Between the trimmed V and J ends, which lost 0 bases and 5 bases, there was a span of 13 bases. DNA of the CDR3: TGTGCCACCAGCAGAGATGGAGCAGTCTGGGAGACCCAGTACTTC. Protein: CATSRDGAVWETQYF.

This clone was found once. The rearrangement uses TRBV7-2 and TRBJ2-5, with 10 bases that match TRBD2. The CDR3 runs to 16 residues. J lost 1 base, V lost 2 bases, and 4 bases had no gene match. Germline assignment: CDR1 SGHTA and CDR2 FQGNSA. The CDR3 spells CASSLLSGGVQETQYF. In DNA form, the CDR3 reads TGTGCCAGCAGCTTATTGAGCGGGGGGGTCCAAGAGACCCAGTACTTC.

V usage is TRBV28 and J usage is TRBJ1-1, with D hard to call. Germline CDR1 is MDHEN and CDR2 is SYDVKM. The CDR3 length is 8 residues. The chain's CDR3 is CAAAEAFF. CDR3 in DNA: TGTGCAGCGGCTGAAGCTTTCTTT.

V usage is TRBV11-2 and J usage is TRBJ2-5; D gene unclear. The CDR3 is made up of 13 amino acids. Germline loops: CDR1 SGHAT, CDR2 FQNNGV. Trimming stripped 0 bases from V and 4 bases from J, with 6 bases between. CDR3 in DNA: TGTGCCAGCAGCTTAGAAAGGGCAGAGACCCAGTACTTC. It translates to CASSLERAETQYF.

The J gene is TRBJ2-1, the V gene TRBV9; TRBD2 aligns across 11 bases. The CDR3 spans 16 residues. With 4 bases clipped from V and 5 bases from J, the junction kept 8 bases outside the gene matches. CDR1 is SGDLS, CDR2 YYNGEE, per germline. CDR3 sequence reads: CASSFIAGGVNNEQFF. The CDR3 DNA sequence: TGTGCCAGCAGCTTCATAGCGGGAGGGGTAAACAATGAGCAGTTCTTC.

The chain combines TRBV6-5 with TRBJ2-7; tentatively, D is TRBD1 (5 bases). V lost 6 bases and J lost 2, with 11 bases in between. The germline gives CDR1 MNHEY, CDR2 SVGAGI. The length of the CDR3 is 13 residues. CDR3 protein: CASRSGHPYEQYF. The DNA of the CDR3 is TGTGCCAGCAGGTCTGGACACCCCTACGAGCAGTACTTC.

The V gene is TRBV20-1, the J gene TRBJ1-2; D is undetermined. The ends were cut back, 1 base at V and 6 bases at J, with 3 bases in the middle. The CDR3 has 10 residues. Per germline, CDR1 DFQATT and CDR2 SNEGSKA (reference sequence). This CDR3 is CSARGDGYTF. The DNA for the CDR3 is TGCAGTGCTAGAGGGGATGGCTACACCTTC.

The chain employs TRBV18 and TRBJ2-5; D call uncertain. CDR3 size: 12 residues. V lost 3 bases, J lost 1 base, and 3 bases lay in between. Germline CDR1 reads KGHSH; CDR2 reads LQKENI. DNA for the CDR3: TGTGCCAGCTCACCTGTCCAAGAGACCCAGTACTTC. Translation: CASSPVQETQYF.

This clone ranks as medium-sized. This chain joins TRBV5-1 and TRBJ2-7, with 9 bases fitting TRBD2. J gave up 3 bases and V 1 base, and 5 bases lay outside the gene matches. The CDR3 length is 15 residues. Germline loops: CDR1 SGHRS, CDR2 YFSETQ. The CDR3 is CASSLRAGGHYEQYF. CDR3 bases: TGCGCCAGCAGCTTGCGCGCGGGAGGGCACTACGAGCAGTACTTC.

The rearrangement links TRBV2 to TRBJ2-7; the D is unclear. Trimming shortened V by 8 bases and J by 6 bases, and 14 bases separated the two germline ends. Looked up from germline, CDR1 is SNHLY and CDR2 is FYNNEI. The length of the CDR3 is 12 residues. CDR3 DNA: TGTGCCAGCGTCCTCTACGGTGTCGAGCAGTACTTC. This translates into CASVLYGVEQYF.

V is TRBV11-2 and J is TRBJ2-7, with TRBD1 matching over 9 bases. Germline V gene data show CDR1 as SGHAT and CDR2 as FQNNGV. This CDR3 has 15 residues. The V and J ends lost 5 bases and 4 bases, in that order; junction bases with no gene match: 9. The CDR3 loop reads CASSIQGAASYEQYF. CDR3 bases: TGTGCCAGCAGCATACAGGGGGCCGCCAGTTACGAGCAGTACTTC.

The V and J genes are TRBV11-2 and TRBJ1-6, with D possibly matching TRBD1 (5 bases). Trimming removed 0 bases at V and 7 bases at J, with 10 bases between. The CDR3 totals 15 residues. CDR1 SGHAT and CDR2 FQNNGV come from the germline V gene. The CDR3 coding sequence is TGTGCCAGCAGCTTAGATCCCGGGGCAAATTCACCCCTCCACTTT. Protein product: CASSLDPGANSPLHF.